The 24 T cell receptor beta chains below come from one sample, sequenced in a study of CD8+ T cells in alopecia areata. Sequencing templates came from extracted RNA that was reverse transcribed into cDNA. Repertoires were generated with immunoSEQ multiplex PCR, while TCRdb's copy carries only in-frame clones and drops some. The sample includes 210,000 or so clones, roughly 66% of them seen just once. Treatment here: oral pan-JAK inhibitor, 5-10 mg twice daily. The sequences come from CD4+ T cells sorted from blood, collected between weeks 43 and 45, from a patient treated with tofacitinib. The receptors were sampled from a human donor with alopecia areata.

The chain recombines TRBV2 with TRBJ2-7; possibly TRBD1 for D (5 bases). Germline values: CDR1 SNHLY, CDR2 FYNNEI. The CDR3 is made up of 13 amino acids. Trimming removed 6 bases at V and 0 bases at J, with 9 bases between. The CDR3 loop is CASRRQSSYEQYF. CDR3 coding DNA: TGTGCCAGCAGGAGACAGAGCTCCTACGAGCAGTACTTC. The whole variable domain, remainder taken from reference TRBV2 and TRBJ2-7, is EPEVTQTPSHQVTQMGQEVILRCVPISNHLYFYWYRQILGQKVEFLVSFYNNEISEKSEIFDDQFSVERPDGSNFTLKIRSTKLEDSAMYFCASRRQSSYEQYFGPGTRLTVT.

This clone was counted a few times. The rearrangement joins TRBV25-1 to TRBJ2-3; possibly TRBD2 for D (7 bases). This CDR3 has 17 residues. The germline V gene has CDR1 MGHDK and CDR2 SYGVNS. Trimming removed 6 bases at V and 0 bases at J, with 19 bases between. CDR3 in DNA: TGTGCCAGCAGCCACCTCTTCGGGGGGCCTAGCACAGATACGCAGTATTTT. It is translated as CASSHLFGGPSTDTQYF.

The V gene is TRBV19, the J gene TRBJ1-2; possibly TRBD1 for D (6 bases). This CDR3 has 14 residues. Trimming removed 6 bases at V and 4 bases at J, with 15 bases between. In germline, CDR1 is LNHDA, CDR2 SQIVND (reference sequence). The CDR3 region has the DNA TGTGCCAGTAGAGGACAGCAGAACCTCTATGGCTACACCTTC. Its protein product is CASRGQQNLYGYTF. The entire variable domain, with the rest obtained from reference TRBV19 and TRBJ1-2, is as follows: DGGITQSPKYLFRKEGQNVTLSCEQNLNHDAMYWYRQDPGQGLRLIYYSQIVNDFQKGDIAEGYSVSREKKESFPLTVTSAQKNPTAFYLCASRGQQNLYGYTFGSGTRLTVV.

The table lists this clone with a few counts. The chain couples TRBV5-1 to TRBJ1-6; D ambiguous. CDR1 is SGHRS, CDR2 YFSETQ, per germline. CDR3 size: 13 residues. The V end was cut by 3 bases, the J end by 8 bases, with 9 bases between. As DNA, the CDR3 is TGCGCCAGCAGCTCCGCGGCGGATTCACCCCTCCACTTT. This gives the protein CASSSAADSPLHF.

The chain couples TRBV6-1 to TRBJ2-6; D is unclear. The CDR3 length is 15 residues. V was pared by 4 bases and J by 2 bases, with 9 bases between. Germline loops: CDR1 MNHNS, CDR2 SASEGT. The chain's CDR3 is CASSVLGAGANVLTF. CDR3 sequence (DNA): TGTGCCAGCAGTGTTTTGGGTGCTGGGGCCAACGTCCTGACTTTC.

DNA of the CDR3: TGCAGCGGAGGGGACAGAAACACCGGGGAGCTGTTTTTT. Its translation: CSGGDRNTGELFF. The chain recombines TRBV29-1 with TRBJ2-2, with TRBD1 identical over 7 bases. The V segment lost 7 bases and the J segment 2 bases; nucleotides outside the gene matches: 4. The CDR3 has 13 residues. Germline CDR1 is SQVTM and CDR2 is ANQGSEA.

The V and J genes are TRBV29-1 and TRBJ1-1; D call uncertain. V lost 4 bases and J lost 0, with 12 bases in between. Germline assignment: CDR1 SQVTM and CDR2 ANQGSEA. The length of the CDR3 is 14 residues. CDR3 DNA sequence: TGCAGCGTTGTCCCCAATATTATGAACACTGAAGCTTTCTTT. This translates into CSVVPNIMNTEAFF.

The sample holds a few counts of this clone. The chain recombines TRBV28 with TRBJ2-3; 9 bases match TRBD2. The CDR3 length is 15 residues. Germline assignment: CDR1 MDHEN and CDR2 SYDVKM. The ends lost 7 bases at V and 4 bases at J; junction bases unmatched: 9. The DNA of the CDR3 is TGTGCCAGCAACCTTAGCGGGGGAACCGCAGATACGCAGTATTTT. This gives the protein CASNLSGGTADTQYF.

The chain carries TRBV25-1 and TRBJ2-2; 8 bases are shared with TRBD2. J lost 1 base, V lost 7 bases, and 8 bases had no gene match. Germline CDR1 MGHDK, CDR2 SYGVNS. The CDR3 runs 16 residues. The CDR3 region has the DNA TGTGCCAGCACCCCGGGGCTAGCGGGGAACACCGGGGAGCTGTTTTTT. Residues: CASTPGLAGNTGELFF.

The chain combines TRBV14 with TRBJ2-1; 7 bases agree with TRBD2. The V segment lost 4 bases and the J segment 3 bases; nucleotides outside the gene matches: 6. The CDR3 consists of 15 residues. Germline V gene sequence: CDR1 SGHDN, CDR2 FVKESK. The CDR3 protein is CASSPLSGDYNEQFF. The CDR3 bases are TGTGCCAGCAGCCCTCTCAGCGGGGACTACAATGAGCAGTTCTTC.

The V gene is TRBV15, the J gene TRBJ1-1; no firm D call. The germline V and J ends were trimmed by 1 base and 0 bases, with 6 bases remaining between them. CDR1 LNHNV and CDR2 YYDKDF come from the germline V gene (reference sequence). CDR3 length equals 14 residues. The CDR3 here is CATSRVLLNTEAFF. Written as DNA, the CDR3 is TGTGCCACCAGCAGAGTGCTACTGAACACTGAAGCTTTCTTT.

This clone occurred a few times. V usage is TRBV27 and J usage is TRBJ2-3; either TRBD1 or TRBD2 may fit D (5 bases each). Germline CDR1 and CDR2: MNHEY and SMNVEV (reference sequence). Trimming stripped 1 base from V and 4 bases from J, with 9 bases between. This CDR3 has 14 residues. CDR3 protein: CASSLFRGADTQYF. CDR3 coding DNA: TGTGCCAGCAGTTTATTTCGGGGCGCAGATACGCAGTATTTT.

The J gene is TRBJ1-6, the V gene TRBV11-2, with no clear D. The CDR3 has 16 residues. Trimming cost V 0 bases and J 8 bases, with 14 bases left between them. Germline V gives CDR1 SGHAT, CDR2 FQNNGV. The CDR3: CASSLDLTQGHSPLHF. CDR3 in DNA: TGTGCCAGCAGCTTAGATCTGACACAAGGGCATTCACCCCTCCACTTT.

V gene TRBV18 combines with J gene TRBJ2-1; 8 positions agree with TRBD2. After removal of 6 bases from V and 5 bases from J, the junction contained 6 bases not matched to a gene. The germline V gene encodes CDR1 KGHSH and CDR2 LQKENI. This CDR3 has 14 residues. The CDR3 nucleotides read TGTGCCAGCTCCCCAGCGGGGGTGGACAATGAGCAGTTCTTC. Translation gives CASSPAGVDNEQFF.

V usage is TRBV29-1 and J usage is TRBJ2-7; D is unclear. CDR1 is SQVTM, CDR2 ANQGSEA, per germline. The CDR3 totals 11 residues. Trimming left V 4 bases short and J 3 bases short, with 7 bases between. The CDR3 reads CSVGGRYEQYF. CDR3 in DNA: TGCAGCGTTGGAGGCCGCTACGAGCAGTACTTC.

This clone was recorded a few times. The rearrangement uses TRBV19 and TRBJ1-5; D unresolved. Trimming left V 6 bases short and J 4 bases short, with 10 bases between. The germline CDR1 and CDR2 sequences are LNHDA and SQIVND (reference sequence). The length of the CDR3 is 13 residues. The CDR3 nucleotides are TGTGCCAGTAGATCAACAGTGAATCAGCCCCAGCATTTT. It specifies CASRSTVNQPQHF. Full variable domain (missing parts from reference TRBV19 and TRBJ1-5): DGGITQSPKYLFRKEGQNVTLSCEQNLNHDAMYWYRQDPGQGLRLIYYSQIVNDFQKGDIAEGYSVSREKKESFPLTVTSAQKNPTAFYLCASRSTVNQPQHFGDGTRLSIL.

This clone showed up just once. The chain is built from TRBV7-2 and TRBJ1-5; 7 bases line up with TRBD1. Germline CDR1 reads SGHTA; CDR2 reads FQGNSA. After removal of 2 bases from V and 4 bases from J, the junction contained 5 bases not matched to a gene. The CDR3 sequence is 15 residues long. The CDR3 spells CASSLRQGPNQPQHF. The CDR3, as DNA: TGTGCCAGCAGCTTACGACAGGGACCAAATCAGCCCCAGCATTTT.

This clone was observed a single time. V gene TRBV2 combines with J gene TRBJ2-3; TRBD2 matches 15 bases. The CDR3 is made up of 17 amino acids. Germline CDR1 SNHLY, CDR2 FYNNEI. J lost 2 bases, V lost 6 bases, and 6 bases had no gene match. The CDR3 reads CASRARTSGGDTDTQYF. The CDR3 region has the DNA TGTGCCAGCAGAGCCCGGACTAGCGGGGGGGACACAGATACGCAGTATTTT.

The CDR3 region has the DNA TGTGCCTGGGTTGAAAGGGGAACACATTCACCCCTCCACTTT. It specifies CAWVERGTHSPLHF. The V and J genes are TRBV30 and TRBJ1-6; TRBD1 is a possible D gene (5 bases). CDR1 is GTSNPN, CDR2 SVGIG, per germline (reference sequence). V lost 5 bases and J 8 bases, leaving 16 bases between the germline ends. CDR3 length: 14 amino acids.

V and J are TRBV11-3 and TRBJ2-3; D is uncertain. CDR1 is SGHNT, CDR2 YENEEA, per germline. CDR3 length: 15 amino acids. V gave up 5 bases and J gave up 6 bases, with 18 bases separating them. The chain's CDR3 is CASSPLLENSDTQYF. As DNA, the CDR3 is TGTGCCAGCAGCCCGCTTCTCGAGAACTCGGATACGCAGTATTTT.

The rearrangement joins TRBV6-1 to TRBJ1-5; tentatively, D is TRBD1 (5 bases). Germline V gives CDR1 MNHNS, CDR2 SASEGT. The V end was cut by 3 bases, the J end by 2 bases, with 11 bases between. There are 15 residues in the CDR3. This chain's CDR3 is CASSEGRDGNQPQHF. DNA for the CDR3: TGTGCCAGCAGTGAGGGCAGGGATGGCAATCAGCCCCAGCATTTT.

The V call is TRBV4-1, the J call TRBJ2-7, with 8 positions matching TRBD2. The junction had 12 bases not matched to a gene; V was cut back by 2 bases and J by 6 bases. Germline values: CDR1 MGHRA, CDR2 YSYEKL. This CDR3 spans 16 amino acids. CDR3 residues: CASSQPTSGGIGEQYF. In DNA form, the CDR3 reads TGCGCCAGCAGCCAACCGACGAGCGGGGGAATCGGCGAGCAGTACTTC.

J is TRBJ2-5 and V is TRBV5-1; D is possibly TRBD1 or TRBD2 (5 bases each). V was cut by 4 bases and J by 3 bases, with 16 bases left in between. From germline, CDR1 is SGHRS and CDR2 YFSETQ. This CDR3 is 15 amino acids long. CDR3: CASSPGTLPEETQYF. In DNA, the CDR3 is TGCGCCAGCAGCCCCGGGACCTTACCAGAAGAGACCCAGTACTTC.

In regard to this clone: Other DNA sequences from this sample encode an identical CDR3 as well. V gene TRBV29-1 combines with J gene TRBJ2-5, with 10 bases that match TRBD1. Germline V gives CDR1 SQVTM, CDR2 ANQGSEA. The trim removed 7 bases at V and 5 bases at J, leaving 7 bases unmatched. The CDR3 runs 13 residues. This CDR3 reads CSARQGAGETQYF. CDR3 in DNA: TGCAGCGCCCGACAGGGGGCCGGTGAGACCCAGTACTTC.